These 17 T cell receptor beta chains share one sample of origin, sequenced in a study of T cells in Graves' hyperthyroidism and ophthalmopathy. Amplified TCR beta CDR3 regions derived from RNA transcripts. Initially, a first-round RT-PCR of the TCR CDR3 employed the HTBI primer set. TCRdb independently ran MiXCR on the multiplex PCR reads; one entry per CDR3 protein. The sample carries a few hundred thousand distinct CDR3 sequences, approximately 15% recorded once. Sequenced material: blood. The receptor source for this set is a woman in her forties with Graves' ophthalmopathy.

V gene TRBV20-1 combines with J gene TRBJ2-1, with TRBD2 matching 16 bases. This CDR3 spans 20 amino acids. V gave up 5 bases and J gave up 0 bases; unmatched junction bases: 13. CDR1 is DFQATT and CDR2 is SNEGSKA in the germline V gene (reference sequence). As DNA, the CDR3 is TGCAGTGCTGGGGGGGGCGGGACTAGCGGGAGGGCCAGCTCCTACAATGAGCAGTTCTTC. Translating it yields CSAGGGGTSGRASSYNEQFF.

This clonotype was recorded at least ten times. The chain combines TRBV29-1 with TRBJ2-7, with 11 nucleotides matching TRBD2. The CDR3 runs to 14 residues. Trimming removed 8 bases from V and 5 bases from J; junction bases left unmatched: 11. The germline V gene encodes CDR1 SQVTM and CDR2 ANQGSEA. The CDR3 sequence: CSPTSSGRFHEQYF. The CDR3 DNA reads as TGCAGCCCTACTTCTAGCGGGAGGTTCCACGAGCAGTACTTC.

This clonotype has at least ten counts. The chain has TRBV6-1 and TRBJ2-1; the D gene is possibly TRBD2 (5 bases). Trimming cost V 6 bases and J 7 bases, with 7 bases left between them. CDR3 length: 11 amino acids. Germline-derived CDR1 and CDR2 are MNHNS and SASEGT. The CDR3 DNA is TGTGCCAGCAGCCGAGGGAATGAGCAGTTCTTC. This sequence encodes CASSRGNEQFF.

The sample holds a few counts of this clonotype. This chain's CDR3 is CASTVGGRGTTEQFF. CDR3 DNA sequence: TGTGCCAGCACAGTCGGCGGGAGGGGAACTACTGAGCAGTTCTTC. The chain employs TRBV12-3 or TRBV12-4 and TRBJ2-1; 9 bases map to TRBD2. The CDR3 runs to 15 residues. V lost 7 bases, J lost 9 bases, and 13 bases stayed unmatched.

This clonotype was observed many times. This sequence joins TRBV2 and TRBJ2-7; weak D call: TRBD2 (5 bases). Germline V lookup: CDR1 SNHLY, CDR2 FYNNEI. The CDR3 extends over 14 amino acids. Between the trimmed V and J ends, which lost 7 bases and 7 bases, there was a span of 20 bases. This CDR3 is CASTLGGRSAEQYF. CDR3 DNA sequence: TGTGCCAGCACCCTCGGTGGGAGATCGGCGGAGCAGTACTTC.

This chain uses TRBV27 with TRBJ1-2; D may be TRBD1 (5 bases). V dropped 1 base and J dropped 6 bases, with 12 bases sitting between them. There are 14 residues in the CDR3. The V gene's germline CDR1 is MNHEY and CDR2 SMNVEV (reference sequence). CDR3 loop: CASSLFGGLDGYTF. CDR3 in DNA: TGTGCCAGCAGTTTATTCGGGGGATTGGATGGCTACACCTTC.

As regards this clonotype: The junction does not match germline at one end; this may be a read error. This chain uses TRBV6-1 with TRBJ2-3, with 7 bases matching TRBD2. In germline, CDR1 is MNHNS, CDR2 SASEGT. The CDR3 is made up of 13 amino acids. The CDR3 nucleotides read TGTGCCTGCAGTCGTCAGCGGGGCGATACGCAGTATTTT. Protein product: CACSRQRGDTQYF.

This clonotype has more than one count but fewer than ten. The gene calls are TRBV20-1 and TRBJ2-1; the match to TRBD2 covers 9 bases. The CDR3 extends over 17 amino acids. Germline CDR1 is DFQATT and CDR2 is SNEGSKA (reference sequence). The J segment lost 0 bases and the V segment lost 6 bases, leaving 12 bases of the junction unmatched. CDR3 sequence (DNA): TGCAGTGCGCGAAGGAGCGGGGGGCCAAGCTCCTACAATGAGCAGTTCTTC. Translated: CSARRSGGPSSYNEQFF.

Points on this clonotype: This may arise from a read error, as a much more abundant clone is one base away. The chain is built from TRBV6-1 and TRBJ2-3, with D perhaps TRBD1 (6 bases). CDR1 is MNHNS, CDR2 SASEGT, per germline. There are 14 residues in the CDR3. V dropped 6 bases and J dropped 7 bases, with 17 bases sitting between them. CDR3 in amino acids: CASSVDRGTYTQYF. The CDR3 DNA sequence: TGTGCCAGCAGCGTCGACAGAGGGACATATACGCAGTATTTT.

This clonotype was picked up a small number of times. An end of the junction does not agree with germline; a read error may underlie this. The V gene is TRBV12-3 or TRBV12-4, the J gene TRBJ2-1; D is possibly TRBD1 (6 bases). The CDR3 covers 15 residues. This CDR3 is CASSLSGASYNKQFF. CDR3 DNA sequence: TGTGCCAGCAGTTTGTCAGGGGCGTCCTACAATAAGCAGTTCTTC.

This clonotype occurred a few times. J is TRBJ2-2 and V is TRBV20-1; D unclear. The CDR3 runs to 15 residues. Trimming removed 5 bases from V and 0 bases from J, with 13 bases in between. Germline V gene lookup returns CDR1 DFQATT and CDR2 SNEGSKA (reference sequence). This CDR3 reads CSAPQAKSNTGELFF. CDR3 in DNA: TGCAGTGCTCCCCAGGCGAAATCGAACACCGGGGAGCTGTTTTTT.

This clonotype was seen many times. This chain connects TRBV11-2 to TRBJ2-7; D possibly corresponds to TRBD2 (6 bases). There are 15 residues in the CDR3. The V gene's germline CDR1 is SGHAT and CDR2 FQNNGV. Trimming pared 5 bases from V and 3 bases from J, leaving 17 bases between. CDR3 bases: TGTGCCAGCAGCCCTCCGGGCGGGATTCTCTACGAGCAGTACTTC. Translating gives CASSPPGGILYEQYF. The full variable domain, its missing parts supplied by reference TRBV11-2 and TRBJ2-7, is EAGVAQSPRYKIIEKRQSVAFWCNPISGHATLYWYQQILGQGPKLLIQFQNNGVVDDSQLPKDRFSAERLKGVDSTLKIQPAKLEDSAVYLCASSPPGGILYEQYFGPGTRLTVT.

This chain joins TRBV7-9 and TRBJ2-2; TRBD2 matches 11 bases. Germline-derived CDR1 and CDR2 are SEHNR and FQNEAQ (reference sequence). Trimming removed 2 bases from V and 3 bases from J; junction bases left unmatched: 5. CDR3 length equals 17 residues. The CDR3 sequence: CASSLTSGSVDTGELFF. Written as DNA, the CDR3 is TGTGCCAGCAGCTTAACTAGCGGGAGCGTCGACACCGGGGAGCTGTTTTTT.

The V gene is TRBV9, the J gene TRBJ2-3, with D hard to call. The CDR3 consists of 13 residues. V was trimmed by 0 bases and J by 4 bases, leaving 6 bases between them. Looked up from germline, CDR1 is SGDLS and CDR2 is YYNGEE. The CDR3 sequence: CASSVGAPDTQYF. The DNA of the CDR3 is TGTGCCAGCAGCGTAGGTGCTCCAGATACGCAGTATTTT. Together with reference TRBV9 and TRBJ2-3, the CDR3 gives the full variable domain: DSGVTQTPKHLITATGQRVTLRCSPRSGDLSVYWYQQSLDQGLQFLIQYYNGEERAKGNILERFSAQQFPDLHSELNLSSLELGDSALYFCASSVGAPDTQYFGPGTRLTVL.

This clonotype has at least ten counts. The chain combines TRBV20-1 with TRBJ2-7; D is unclear. This CDR3 contains 12 residues. Germline values: CDR1 DFQATT, CDR2 SNEGSKA (reference sequence). V was shortened by 3 bases and J by 3 bases, with 9 bases between the two germline ends. The CDR3 nucleotides are TGCAGTGCTAGGAGCCCCATCTACGAGCAGTACTTC. It is translated as CSARSPIYEQYF.

This clonotype was observed at least ten times. This chain joins TRBV28 and TRBJ2-5, with TRBD1 matching over 7 bases. The germline V gene has CDR1 MDHEN and CDR2 SYDVKM. CDR3 length: 14 residues. V shed 2 bases and J 4 bases; nucleotides not matched to a gene: 4. The CDR3 region is CASSLGDRRETQYF. The DNA of the CDR3 is TGTGCCAGCAGTTTAGGGGACAGAAGAGAGACCCAGTACTTC. The entire variable domain, with the rest obtained from reference TRBV28 and TRBJ2-5, is as follows: DVKVTQSSRYLVKRTGEKVFLECVQDMDHENMFWYRQDPGLGLRLIYFSYDVKMKEKGDIPEGYSVSREKKERFSLILESASTNQTSMYLCASSLGDRRETQYFGPGTRLLVL.

This clonotype was recorded many times. The chain carries TRBV18 and TRBJ1-4, with TRBD1 as a possible D gene (6 bases). From germline, CDR1 is KGHSH and CDR2 LQKENI. The CDR3 has 15 amino acids. V was cut by 3 bases and J by 0 bases, with 8 bases left in between. CDR3 nucleotide sequence: TGTGCCAGCTCACCCGGACAGACAACTAATGAAAAACTGTTTTTT. Translated, it gives CASSPGQTTNEKLFF.